The 17 T cell receptor beta chains presented below share a single source sample, sequenced in a study of tumor and adjacent non-tumor tissue in lung cancer. The library came from three nested PCR rounds adapted from ARM-PCR protocols. Using its own MiXCR run on the multiplex PCR reads, TCRdb lists one record per CDR3 protein. Seen here are roughly 120,000 distinct CDR3 sequences, under 90% observed once, and the top ten hold approximately 22%. This sample's RNA came from whole unsorted tissue. Specimen: lung tumor tissue. Receptors originate from a man between 65 and 80 years old with non-small cell lung cancer.

This clonotype came up many times. J is TRBJ2-1 and V is TRBV11-1, with D tentatively TRBD1 (5 bases). Trimming removed 1 base at V and 8 bases at J, with 12 bases between. The CDR3 has 14 amino acids. Germline-derived CDR1 and CDR2 are SGHAT and FQDESV (reference sequence). The CDR3 protein is CASSLVTRVDEQFF. CDR3 coding DNA: TGTGCCAGCAGCTTAGTTACCAGGGTCGATGAGCAGTTCTTC.

This chain links TRBV12-3 or TRBV12-4 with TRBJ2-1; TRBD1 is a possible D gene (6 bases). The CDR3 length is 13 residues. The germline V and J ends were trimmed by 5 bases and 9 bases, with 14 bases remaining between them. DNA of the CDR3: TGTGCCAGCAGTACCACACAGGGCGTTGAGCAGTTCTTC. Protein: CASSTTQGVEQFF.

Comments on this clonotype: In this CDR3 the conserved last residue, phenylalanine or tryptophan, is missing, so a read error is likely. CDR3: CASSSLPGGERMQPGELFS. The CDR3 nucleotides read TGTGCCAGCAGCTCCCTACCGGGGGGGGAACGAATGCAACCAGGGGAGCTGTTTTCT. V is TRBV5-5 and J is TRBJ2-2; 8 bases align to TRBD2. J gave up 8 bases and V 3 bases, and 21 bases lay outside the gene matches. The CDR3 has 19 amino acids. Germline CDR1 SGHKS, CDR2 YYEKEE (reference sequence).

The chain recombines TRBV9 with TRBJ2-2; D gene unclear. Germline V gene lookup returns CDR1 SGDLS and CDR2 YYNGEE. The ends were cut back, 0 bases at V and 6 bases at J, with 6 bases in the middle. The CDR3 has 13 residues. This chain's CDR3 is CASSVVRAGELFF. CDR3 sequence (DNA): TGTGCCAGCAGCGTAGTTAGGGCCGGGGAGCTGTTTTTT.

This clonotype came up once. A read error is possible here, since a much larger clone lies one base away. The chain is built from TRBV11-2 and TRBJ1-2, with D possibly being TRBD1 (5 bases). Germline V gene lookup returns CDR1 SGHAT and CDR2 FQNNGV. CDR3 length: 13 amino acids. CDR3: CASSLLRKTGCTF. CDR3 DNA sequence: TGTGCCAGCAGCTTATTGAGAAAAACAGGCTGCACCTTC. Using reference TRBV11-2 and TRBJ1-2 for the parts outside the CDR3, the full variable domain is EAGVAQSPRYKIIEKRQSVAFWCNPISGHATLYWYQQILGQGPKLLIQFQNNGVVDDSQLPKDRFSAERLKGVDSTLKIQPAKLEDSAVYLCASSLLRKTGCTFGSGTRLTVV.

Details on this clonotype: Its ends do not fully match the called genes, so a read error is possible. The chain is built from TRBV5-5 and TRBJ1-2, with D maybe TRBD1 (5 bases). CDR1 is SGHKS, CDR2 YYEKEE, per germline (reference sequence). CDR3 size: 15 residues. CDR3 loop: CTSSLVPTVNYSYTF. DNA of the CDR3: TGTACCAGCAGCTTAGTACCGACAGTCAACTATAGCTACACCTTC.

On this clonotype: The conserved phenylalanine or tryptophan is not found at the CDR3 terminus, so this likely reflects a read error. The chain recombines TRBV20-1 with TRBJ1-1; maybe TRBD1 (5 bases). In germline, CDR1 is DFQATT, CDR2 SNEGSKA (reference sequence). This CDR3 has 14 residues. CDR3 bases: TGCAGAGCAAGAGTTGGGAGGGGGAACACTGAAGCTTTCTTA. Translation: CRARVGRGNTEAFL.

In this sample, this clonotype turned up a few times. V gene TRBV29-1 combines with J gene TRBJ2-3; perhaps D is TRBD1 or TRBD2 (6 bases each). The ends were cut back, 8 bases at V and 2 bases at J, with 26 bases in the middle. This CDR3 is 17 amino acids long. Germline loops: CDR1 SQVTM, CDR2 ANQGSEA. In nucleotides, the CDR3 is TGCAGCTTACTCCTTTATGTGACAGGAGGGGACACAGATACGCAGTATTTT. It specifies CSLLLYVTGGDTDTQYF.

This clonotype qualifies as medium-sized. The rearrangement links TRBV11-2 to TRBJ2-7; TRBD2 matches 12 bases. The length of the CDR3 is 14 residues. In germline, CDR1 is SGHAT, CDR2 FQNNGV. With V trimmed by 5 bases and J by 2 bases, 1 base remained unmatched. CDR3 sequence reads: CASSTSGGTYEQYF. As DNA, the CDR3 is TGTGCCAGCAGCACTAGCGGGGGGACCTACGAGCAGTACTTC.

The genes are TRBV7-9 and TRBJ1-2, with unresolved D. Trimming removed 8 bases at V and 4 bases at J, with 20 bases between. CDR3 length: 15 amino acids. Germline CDR1 reads SEHNR; CDR2 reads FQNEAQ (reference sequence). This chain's CDR3 is CASGLDAPSPYGYTF. CDR3 in DNA: TGTGCCAGCGGTTTAGATGCGCCTTCACCCTATGGCTACACCTTC.

This clonotype was seen once. Compared with germline, one end of the junction differs, possibly owing to a read error. This rearrangement joins TRBV4-2 to TRBJ2-5; D is possibly TRBD2 (5 bases). Germline CDR1 reads LGHNA; CDR2 reads YNFKEQ. The CDR3 has 16 residues. CDR3 sequence: CAGSQGAETYAETQYF. The CDR3, as DNA: TGTGCCGGCAGCCAAGGAGCGGAGACCTATGCGGAGACCCAATACTTC.

As to this clonotype: Likely a read error: the CDR3 ends without its conserved phenylalanine or tryptophan. This sequence joins TRBV29-1 and TRBJ2-7, with unresolved D. Looked up from germline, CDR1 is SQVTM and CDR2 is ANQGSEA. The CDR3 contains 11 residues. V lost 3 bases, J lost 6 bases, and 9 bases lay in between. The CDR3 DNA sequence: TGCAGCGTTGAGTCGCCACGCGAGCAGTACTTA. Encoded protein: CSVESPREQYL.

The rearrangement joins TRBV10-3 to TRBJ1-4; D might be TRBD1 (5 bases). CDR3 length equals 15 residues. Trimming pared 3 bases from V and 7 bases from J, leaving 15 bases between. CDR1 is ENHRY and CDR2 is SYGVKD in the germline V gene. CDR3: CAISDRGGHSEKLFF. The CDR3 DNA is TGTGCCATCAGTGATCGGGGCGGTCATAGTGAAAAACTGTTTTTT.

The chain employs TRBV29-1 and TRBJ2-5; 9 bases fit TRBD1. The CDR3 runs 12 residues. Germline CDR1 reads SQVTM; CDR2 reads ANQGSEA. CDR3: CRAGQGRETQYF. As DNA, the CDR3 is TGCAGAGCGGGACAGGGAAGGGAGACCCAGTACTTC.

This chain links TRBV6-5 with TRBJ2-7; D gene uncertain. Germline CDR1 and CDR2: MNHEY and SVGAGI. The ends were cut back, 3 bases at V and 3 bases at J, with 12 bases in the middle. This CDR3 spans 14 amino acids. In nucleotides, the CDR3 is TGTGCCAGCAGTTATGTTGGCTACAACTACGAGCAGTACTTC. Protein sequence: CASSYVGYNYEQYF.

The V and J genes are TRBV6-5 and TRBJ2-1; tentative D call: TRBD2 (5 bases). This CDR3 spans 14 amino acids. Deletions cut 3 bases from V and 8 bases from J, with 14 bases between. Germline CDR1 is MNHEY and CDR2 is SVGAGI. Written as DNA, the CDR3 is TGTGCCAGCAGTTATATTCCAGCCGGGGATGAGCAGTTCTTC. Its protein is CASSYIPAGDEQFF.

This clonotype occurred a few times. An end of the junction does not agree with germline; a read error may underlie this. The rearrangement uses TRBV4-1 and TRBJ2-5; D not resolved. Germline-derived CDR1 and CDR2 are MGHRA and YSYEKL. This CDR3 contains 15 residues. The CDR3 DNA reads as TGCGCCAGCAGCCAAGTTCTTCAGTGCAAAGAGACCCAGTATTTC. This gives the protein CASSQVLQCKETQYF.